Following are 20 T cell receptor beta chains from one sample sequenced in a study of T cells in Graves' hyperthyroidism and ophthalmopathy (dated by TCRdb to the late 2010s). Preparation of the library involved multiplex PCR. The instrument given in TCRdb is Illumina HiSeq 2000. The TCR beta CDR3 regions were amplified from the RNA transcripts. A first-round RT-PCR of the TCR CDR3 used the HTBI primer set with the Qiagen OneStep RT-PCR kit. TCRdb reprocessed the public reads (quality trimming at Q25 with fastp, clone calling with MiXCR) and kept in-frame beta chains. CDR3 protein duplicates are merged, each entry listing the most common genes and DNA. The sample includes hundreds of thousands of distinct CDR3 sequences, with 16% observed a single time. The top ten constitute 2.5% to 4% of the sample. The specimen was blood. These receptors originate from a woman aged 40 to 50 with Graves' ophthalmopathy.

This clonotype was recorded many times. The chain carries TRBV20-1 and TRBJ2-5; D possibly corresponds to TRBD1 (5 bases). The germline CDR1 and CDR2 sequences are DFQATT and SNEGSKA (reference sequence). The CDR3 is made up of 13 amino acids. V lost 5 bases and J 5 bases, leaving 15 bases between the germline ends. The CDR3 loop is CSAPRRAGETQYF. The CDR3 DNA follows: TGCAGTGCTCCCCGCAGGGCAGGGGAGACCCAGTACTTC.

This clonotype was recorded many times. The rearrangement uses TRBV3-1 and TRBJ1-6; D is perhaps TRBD1 (6 bases). This CDR3 contains 14 residues. The germline CDR1 and CDR2 sequences are LGHDT and YNNKEL (reference sequence). Trimming left V 9 bases short and J 7 bases short, with 16 bases between. The DNA for the CDR3 is TGTGCCAGTGAACAGGGAAGGGGAAATTCACCCCTCCACTTT. Translation: CASEQGRGNSPLHF.

This clonotype was seen at least ten times. This rearrangement joins TRBV27 to TRBJ1-1; D not certain. CDR1 and CDR2 (germline): MNHEY, SMNVEV (reference sequence). This CDR3 comprises 14 residues. Trimming removed 0 bases from V and 6 bases from J, with 11 bases in between. CDR3 nucleotide sequence: TGTGCCAGCAGTTTATCCTCCGGGATTGCTGAAGCTTTCTTT. This sequence encodes CASSLSSGIAEAFF.

This clonotype was seen more than once but under ten times. This rearrangement joins TRBV15 to TRBJ1-1; TRBD1 matches at 9 bases. The V gene end was trimmed by 5 bases and the J gene end by 4 bases; junction bases not matched to a gene: 14. The V gene's germline CDR1 is LNHNV and CDR2 YYDKDF (reference sequence). The CDR3 is 17 residues long. Written as DNA, the CDR3 is TGTGCCACCAGCTCAGCCAGGGACAGGGCCAGGGGCACTGAAGCTTTCTTT. Its translation is CATSSARDRARGTEAFF.

This chain joins TRBV12-3 or TRBV12-4 and TRBJ1-1; 7 bases align to TRBD1. CDR3 size: 14 residues. V was clipped by 4 bases and J by 5 bases; unmatched bases: 7. The CDR3 DNA sequence: TGTGCCAGCAGTTCACAGGGGCGGGAAACTGAAGCTTTCTTT. It codes for CASSSQGRETEAFF.

The chain links TRBV19 to TRBJ1-3; D gene uncertain. CDR1 is LNHDA, CDR2 SQIVND, per germline (reference sequence). V lost 8 bases to trimming and J lost 4 bases, with 9 bases between them. The CDR3 runs to 12 residues. The CDR3 region has the DNA TGTGCCAGTCAGGCCGACGGAAACACCATATATTTT. Its protein product is CASQADGNTIYF.

This clonotype was seen many times. The chain employs TRBV2 and TRBJ2-1; TRBD1 matches 7 bases. Trimming removed 6 bases from V and 1 base from J; junction bases left unmatched: 6. The CDR3 length is 15 residues. Germline V CDR1 and CDR2: SNHLY, FYNNEI. The CDR3 sequence is CASRRDSLSYNEQFF. CDR3 DNA: TGTGCCAGCAGACGGGACAGCCTATCCTACAATGAGCAGTTCTTC.

The chain links TRBV19 to TRBJ1-1; TRBD1 is a possible D gene (5 bases). There are 14 residues in the CDR3. V lost 10 bases, J lost 2 bases, and 17 bases lay in between. Germline CDR1 reads LNHDA; CDR2 reads SQIVND (reference sequence). The CDR3 DNA is TGTGCCACACAGAAACGGGACCCTAACACTGAAGCTTTCTTT. Encoded protein: CATQKRDPNTEAFF.

The table lists this clonotype with many counts. The chain couples TRBV2 to TRBJ2-1; 9 bases fit TRBD2. The CDR3 extends over 14 amino acids. The ends lost 2 bases at V and 4 bases at J; junction bases unmatched: 0. CDR1 and CDR2 (germline): SNHLY, FYNNEI. The CDR3 region has the DNA TGTGCCAGCAGTGAACTAGCGGGGTACAATGAGCAGTTCTTC. Protein product: CASSELAGYNEQFF. Complete variable domain (other parts from reference TRBV2 and TRBJ2-1): EPEVTQTPSHQVTQMGQEVILRCVPISNHLYFYWYRQILGQKVEFLVSFYNNEISEKSEIFDDQFSVERPDGSNFTLKIRSTKLEDSAMYFCASSELAGYNEQFFGPGTRLTVL.

This clonotype was seen at least ten times. CDR3 sequence: CASSSLMQPNTEAFF. The CDR3 nucleotides read TGTGCCAGCAGCTCCCTGATGCAGCCGAACACTGAAGCTTTCTTT. The chain uses TRBV11-1 and TRBJ1-1; D gene uncertain. V lost 4 bases and J lost 1, with 13 bases in between. The CDR3 covers 15 residues. The germline CDR1 and CDR2 sequences are SGHAT and FQDESV (reference sequence).

The V call is TRBV7-2, the J call TRBJ2-1, with D uncertain. Germline V gives CDR1 SGHTA, CDR2 FQGNSA. V gave up 3 bases and J gave up 0 bases, with 15 bases separating them. There are 17 residues in the CDR3. CDR3 in DNA: TGTGCCAGCAGCTTCCACCCCCTCTCAAGCTCCTACAATGAGCAGTTCTTC. Amino acids: CASSFHPLSSSYNEQFF.

This sequence joins TRBV20-1 and TRBJ1-1, with D perhaps matching TRBD1 (5 bases). This CDR3 has 14 residues. Germline V gene sequence: CDR1 DFQATT, CDR2 SNEGSKA (reference sequence). Trimming pared 5 bases from V and 5 bases from J, leaving 18 bases between. DNA of the CDR3: TGCAGTGCTTGGGCCGGGGCCAGGGAAACTGAAGCTTTCTTT. This sequence encodes CSAWAGARETEAFF.

This clonotype appeared many times. This chain uses TRBV3-1 with TRBJ1-1, with 8 nucleotides matching TRBD1. CDR1 is LGHDT and CDR2 is YNNKEL in the germline V gene (reference sequence). J was trimmed by 8 bases and V by 1 base; bases with no gene match: 3. CDR3 length equals 13 residues. The CDR3 DNA is TGTGCCAGCAGCCAAGGAGACAGGGGCGAAGCTTTCTTT. Residues: CASSQGDRGEAFF.

There are many counts of this clonotype. The chain is built from TRBV11-1 and TRBJ2-1; D might be TRBD1 or TRBD2, each matching 6 bases. The CDR3 is 15 amino acids. Germline V gives CDR1 SGHAT, CDR2 FQDESV (reference sequence). The ends were cut back, 5 bases at V and 10 bases at J, with 21 bases in the middle. CDR3 sequence reads: CASSNSRITGGEQFF. CDR3 DNA: TGTGCCAGCAGCAACTCTAGGATTACCGGGGGCGAGCAGTTCTTC.

This clonotype was detected a few times. This chain uses TRBV6-1 with TRBJ1-5, with D perhaps TRBD1 (5 bases). Trimming stripped 4 bases from V and 6 bases from J, with 16 bases between. The germline gives CDR1 MNHNS, CDR2 SASEGT. The length of the CDR3 is 15 residues. The CDR3 DNA is TGTGCCAGCAGTGTTGGGGCCGCCAACGGTCAGCCCCAGCATTTT. Translating gives CASSVGAANGQPQHF.

The chain is built from TRBV30 and TRBJ2-6; D might be TRBD1 or TRBD2, each matching 6 bases. This CDR3 has 14 residues. V shed 3 bases and J shed 4 bases, with 10 bases lying between them. Germline values: CDR1 GTSNPN, CDR2 SVGIG (reference sequence). Here the CDR3 reads CAWSRGGGANVLTF. CDR3 nucleotides: TGTGCCTGGAGCAGGGGAGGCGGGGCCAACGTCCTGACTTTC. The variable domain in full, with the rest retrieved from reference TRBV30 and TRBJ2-6, is SQTIHQWPATLVQPVGSPLSLECTVEGTSNPNLYWYRQAAGRGLQLLFYSVGIGQISSEVPQNLSASRPQDRQFILSSKKLLLSDSGFYLCAWSRGGGANVLTFGAGSRLTVL.

This clonotype has a count of ten or more. V is TRBV7-2 and J is TRBJ2-1; 11 bases match TRBD2. This CDR3 is built from 17 residues. Germline V gives CDR1 SGHTA, CDR2 FQGNSA. Losses at the gene ends were 5 bases for V and 5 bases for J; bases not matched to a gene: 11. CDR3 DNA sequence: TGTGCCAGCAGCCCGCGGACTAGCGGGCCTTCAGACAATGAGCAGTTCTTC. This encodes CASSPRTSGPSDNEQFF. Supplemented by reference TRBV7-2 and TRBJ2-1, the full variable domain reads GAGVSQSPSNKVTEKGKDVELRCDPISGHTALYWYRQSLGQGLEFLIYFQGNSAPDKSGLPSDRFSAERTGGSVSTLTIQRTQQEDSAVYLCASSPRTSGPSDNEQFFGPGTRLTVL.

This clonotype has a count of ten or more. The J gene is TRBJ1-4, the V gene TRBV6-1; D ambiguous. The germline V and J ends were trimmed by 1 base and 5 bases, with 5 bases remaining between them. The CDR3 contains 13 residues. Germline V gene lookup returns CDR1 MNHNS and CDR2 SASEGT. The DNA for the CDR3 is TGTGCCAGCAGTGAAGAAGGAAATGAAAAACTGTTTTTT. Amino acids: CASSEEGNEKLFF.

J is TRBJ1-5 and V is TRBV28, with TRBD1 identical over 7 bases. This CDR3 comprises 14 residues. With V trimmed by 8 bases and J by 10 bases, 14 bases remained unmatched. Per germline, CDR1 MDHEN and CDR2 SYDVKM. The CDR3 spells CASSPDRVRGPQHF. The CDR3 bases are TGTGCCAGCTCCCCCGACAGGGTTCGGGGACCCCAGCATTTT.

This chain's CDR3 is CASSLRWESTEAFF. CDR3 coding DNA: TGCGCCAGCAGCTTGCGGTGGGAGAGCACTGAAGCTTTCTTT. V usage is TRBV5-1 and J usage is TRBJ1-1; D is unresolved. Germline V gene lookup returns CDR1 SGHRS and CDR2 YFSETQ. Trimming took 1 base from V and 4 from J, leaving 11 bases between them. This CDR3 has 14 amino acids.